This T cell receptor beta chain was sequenced in a study of brain T cells in children with intractable seizures. V shed 6 bases and J shed 4 bases, with 14 bases lying between them. CDR3 length: 13 residues. In germline, CDR1 is SGHDT, CDR2 YYEEEE. TCRdb's copy holds only in-frame clones and misses some; the assay was immunoSEQ multiplex PCR. The data show 110,000 or so clones, approximately 94% seen once. Specimen: peripheral blood, collected at surgery. The receptor was isolated from a boy less than two years old with hemimegalencephaly and intractable seizures. This chain joins TRBV5-6 and TRBJ2-7; perhaps TRBD1 as D (5 bases). The CDR3 DNA reads TGTGCCAGCAAGAAGGGGATGGGGTACGAGCAGTACTTC. Encoded protein: CASKKGMGYEQYF.